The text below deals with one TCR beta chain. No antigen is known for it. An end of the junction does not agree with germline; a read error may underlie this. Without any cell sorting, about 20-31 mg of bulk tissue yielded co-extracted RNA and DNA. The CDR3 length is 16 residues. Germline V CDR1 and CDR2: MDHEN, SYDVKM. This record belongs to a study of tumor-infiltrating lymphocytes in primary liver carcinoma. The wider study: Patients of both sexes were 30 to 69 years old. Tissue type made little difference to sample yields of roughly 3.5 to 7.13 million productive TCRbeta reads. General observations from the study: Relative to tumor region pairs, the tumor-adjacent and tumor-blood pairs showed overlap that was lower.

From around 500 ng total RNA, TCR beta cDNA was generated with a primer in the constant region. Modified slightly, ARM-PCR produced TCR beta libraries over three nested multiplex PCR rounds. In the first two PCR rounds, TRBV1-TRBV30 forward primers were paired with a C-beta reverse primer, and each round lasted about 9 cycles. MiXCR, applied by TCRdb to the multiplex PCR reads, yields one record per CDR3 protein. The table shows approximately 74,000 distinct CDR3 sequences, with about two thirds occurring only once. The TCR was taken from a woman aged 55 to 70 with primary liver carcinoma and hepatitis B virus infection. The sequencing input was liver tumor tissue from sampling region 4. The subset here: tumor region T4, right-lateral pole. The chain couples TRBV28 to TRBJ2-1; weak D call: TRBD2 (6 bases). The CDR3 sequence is CVSNAGGTRSYNEQFF. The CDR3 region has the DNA TGTGTCAGCAATGCCGGCGGGACCCGCTCCTACAATGAGCAGTTCTTC.